This entry concerns a single T cell receptor beta chain. No cognate antigen has been identified for it. No base qualities exist here, and no much larger clone lies one base off it. This record belongs to a study of blood T cell repertoires in COVID-19 (dated by TCRdb to between 2020 and 2021). Study-wide context: Samples from collaborators originated in the United States, Italy and Spain and spanned both the acute and convalescent phases of COVID-19. The prospective study material was composed of cDNA or gDNA derived from T cells, B-cell-depleted T cells, or PBMCs. The repertoires were made available in a free public database intended to serve as a resource for research on the immune response to SARS-CoV-2. HLA class I and class II types, where available, came from metadata supplied by the sample provider rather than from assay-based typing. Deeply sampled blood TCRbeta repertoires from subjects exposed to, actively infected with, or recovered from COVID-19 were included in the dataset. The samples were drawn from two sources: the first 160 participants of the ongoing ImmuneRACE study, and 1,200 or so subjects contributed by 6 global collaborators. Nearly every sample came with metadata listing a de-identified subject ID, COVID-19 status, age in years and sex. The study at large found these results: The amount of clinical and demographic metadata varied by source and participant and was provided uncurated.

The collaborating institutions used their own protocols to collect whole blood in K2EDTA tubes. Collaborator samples were shipped for TCRbeta analysis as frozen whole blood, isolated PBMCs, or DNA extracted from either sample type. The immunoSEQ Assay, a bias-controlled multiplex PCR, was used to amplify TCRbeta CDR3 regions from genomic DNA. The paper's processing steps were these. The number of nucleated cells in each sample was estimated by amplification of reference gene primers within the assay. To quantify the absolute abundance of each unique TCRbeta CDR3 rearrangement, sequence reads were collapsed and filtered. For each sample, productive Simpson clonality was calculated as the square root of Simpson's diversity index over productive rearrangements. Held by TCRdb, this immuneACCESS table contains in-frame sequences only and omits some clones. Under half of the omission traces to an unresolved V gene where checked; the cause of the rest is unknown. V and J calls and clone size are as listed in that table; D and trimming were resolved from the DNA. In all, the sample holds over 200,000 clones, and 83% of those were seen once. The ten largest clonotypes hold about 2.5% of the sample.

V is pruned by 5 bases and J by 5 bases, leaving 12 bases of the junction without a gene match. As encoded in the germline V gene (reference sequence), CDR1 is SEHNR while CDR2 is FQNEAQ. Taken from cysteine to phenylalanine, the CDR3 has 16 residues. Only the CDR3 DNA stays, 48 bases, in frame from base 1. The receptor was isolated from a woman in her thirties or forties with active or convalescent COVID-19. The receptor chain draws on TRBV7-9 and TRBJ1-1; 9 bases in between match TRBD1. The sample taken for sequencing was peripheral blood. This receptor has the CDR3 CASSLGTGRAVTEAFF. The DNA sequence follows: TGTGCCAGCAGCCTAGGGACAGGGAGGGCAGTAACTGAAGCTTTCTTT.